The 29 T cell receptor beta chains in this list originate from one sample, sequenced in a study of blood T cell repertoires in COVID-19. Some clones are missing from TCRdb's copy, which holds only in-frame ones; the method was immunoSEQ multiplex PCR. Seen here are about 88,000 clones, around nine tenths observed once, and the top ten hold roughly 2.8%. The sequencing input was peripheral blood. The source of these receptors is a woman of 80 years or more with acute or convalescent COVID-19.

This chain connects TRBV7-9 to TRBJ2-5; D is possibly TRBD1 (5 bases). The CDR3 is made up of 15 amino acids. V shed 4 bases and J shed 5 bases, with 17 bases lying between them. Germline V CDR1 and CDR2: SEHNR, FQNEAQ (reference sequence). CDR3 loop: CASSWTPDNRETQYF. CDR3 DNA: TGTGCCAGCAGCTGGACCCCGGACAACCGGGAGACCCAGTACTTC.

This chain joins TRBV10-3 and TRBJ1-2; D remains ambiguous. V was shortened by 5 bases and J by 2 bases, with 12 bases between the two germline ends. Germline CDR1 ENHRY, CDR2 SYGVKD. The CDR3 runs 14 residues. CDR3 protein: CAISPQESNYGYTF. The CDR3 nucleotides are TGTGCCATCAGTCCCCAGGAAAGCAACTATGGCTACACCTTC.

This chain links TRBV11-2 with TRBJ1-5; 8 bases are shared with TRBD1. Germline CDR1 reads SGHAT; CDR2 reads FQNNGV. J was trimmed by 5 bases and V by 5 bases; bases with no gene match: 5. This CDR3 is 14 amino acids long. The CDR3 DNA is TGTGCCAGCAGCCCTCAGGGGGCATATCAGCCCCAGCATTTT. It is translated as CASSPQGAYQPQHF.

The chain combines TRBV7-9 with TRBJ1-2; 8 nucleotides match TRBD1. In germline, CDR1 is SEHNR, CDR2 FQNEAQ (reference sequence). The CDR3 has 18 residues. Unmatched junction bases numbered 14, after V lost 1 base and J lost 4 bases. The CDR3 here is CASSLGSRGRSFVYGYTF. The CDR3 DNA reads as TGTGCCAGCAGCTTAGGGTCCAGGGGGCGGTCGTTTGTCTATGGCTACACCTTC.

This chain uses TRBV29-1 with TRBJ2-5, with D possibly TRBD1 on 6 matching bases. The CDR3 is made up of 13 amino acids. V was pared by 2 bases and J by 2 bases, with 9 bases between. Looked up from germline, CDR1 is SQVTM and CDR2 is ANQGSEA. CDR3 sequence (DNA): TGCAGCGTTGAACCCGGACAGCAAGAGACCCAGTACTTC. Amino acid sequence: CSVEPGQQETQYF.

V gene TRBV7-3 combines with J gene TRBJ2-3, with D unclear. Germline CDR1 SGHTA, CDR2 FQGTGA. The CDR3 spans 15 residues. V was trimmed by 5 bases and J by 0 bases, leaving 12 bases between them. Written as DNA, the CDR3 is TGTGCCAGCAGCCTCCAGGTGTCTAGCACAGATACGCAGTATTTT. Its protein product is CASSLQVSSTDTQYF.

V gene TRBV18 combines with J gene TRBJ2-5; TRBD1 is a possible D gene (5 bases). The CDR3 runs 13 residues. CDR1 is KGHSH and CDR2 is LQKENI in the germline V gene. The ends were cut back, 1 base at V and 3 bases at J, with 6 bases in the middle. The CDR3 loop reads CASSPLREETQYF. The CDR3 region has the DNA TGTGCCAGCTCACCACTCAGGGAAGAGACCCAGTACTTC.

V is TRBV28 and J is TRBJ2-7, with D unclear. The V gene lost 4 bases and the J gene lost 0 bases, with 10 bases spanning the gap. There are 14 residues in the CDR3. CDR1 and CDR2 from the germline V gene are MDHEN and SYDVKM. CDR3 sequence reads: CASSSQFVSYEQYF. In nucleotides, the CDR3 is TGTGCCAGCAGTTCCCAGTTTGTCTCCTACGAGCAGTACTTC.

This rearrangement joins TRBV6-5 to TRBJ1-5; 7 bases align to TRBD1. Germline V gene lookup returns CDR1 MNHEY and CDR2 SVGAGI. There are 15 residues in the CDR3. Trimming took 6 bases from V and 0 from J; bases not matched to a gene: 5. CDR3 sequence: CASRITGDSNQPQHF. The CDR3 DNA is TGTGCCAGCAGGATTACAGGGGATAGCAATCAGCCCCAGCATTTT.

The chain uses TRBV9 and TRBJ2-3; tentative D call: TRBD2 (5 bases). The V and J ends lost 3 bases and 1 base respectively, with 9 bases between them. There are 14 residues in the CDR3. CDR1 and CDR2 (germline): SGDLS, YYNGEE. CDR3 in amino acids: CASSARTGTDTQYF. Here the CDR3 DNA reads TGTGCCAGCAGCGCAAGGACTGGCACAGATACGCAGTATTTT.

CDR3 residues: CAWVGQSNNSPLHF. The CDR3 DNA reads as TGTGCCTGGGTCGGACAGAGTAATAATTCACCCCTCCACTTT. The rearrangement links TRBV30 to TRBJ1-6, with D tentatively TRBD1 (6 bases). V was pared by 5 bases and J by 5 bases, with 13 bases between. CDR1 is GTSNPN, CDR2 SVGIG, per germline (reference sequence). This CDR3 has 14 amino acids.

The rearrangement links TRBV7-9 to TRBJ2-3; D unresolved. The ends were cut back, 2 bases at V and 8 bases at J, with 11 bases in the middle. CDR1 and CDR2 (germline): SEHNR, FQNEAQ (reference sequence). The CDR3 is 13 amino acids. CDR3 coding DNA: TGTGCCAGCAGCTTACCCCTACAGATTACGCAGTATTTT. This codes for CASSLPLQITQYF.

The genes are TRBV5-8 and TRBJ1-1; 7 positions match TRBD1. This CDR3 is built from 13 residues. The germline gives CDR1 SGHTS, CDR2 YDEGEE. V was clipped by 6 bases and J by 5 bases; unmatched bases: 7. The CDR3 reads CASTTGPDTEAFF. The CDR3 nucleotides read TGTGCCAGCACGACAGGGCCAGATACTGAAGCTTTCTTT.

This chain joins TRBV6-5 and TRBJ2-2; D ambiguous. The CDR3 length is 15 residues. Trimming stripped 2 bases from V and 6 bases from J, with 13 bases between. Germline loops: CDR1 MNHEY, CDR2 SVGAGI. CDR3 loop: CASSYVGGQAGELFF. The CDR3 bases are TGTGCCAGCAGTTACGTAGGTGGGCAGGCCGGGGAGCTGTTTTTT.

The chain uses TRBV3-1 (or the pseudogene TRBV3-2) and TRBJ2-1; 10 positions agree with TRBD1. The CDR3 runs 16 residues. Trimming cost V 1 base and J 7 bases; bases outside gene matches: 7. The germline V gene has CDR1 LGHDT and CDR2 YNNKEL (reference sequence). The CDR3 sequence: CASSQGTGQGMNEQFF. In DNA, the CDR3 is TGTGCCAGCAGCCAAGGTACGGGACAGGGGATGAATGAGCAGTTCTTC.

The chain carries TRBV19 and TRBJ1-4; D unclear. Germline-derived CDR1 and CDR2 are LNHDA and SQIVND (reference sequence). The CDR3 has 12 residues. The V end was cut by 1 base, the J end by 8 bases, with 5 bases between. CDR3 nucleotide sequence: TGTGCCAGTAGTATAGTCCGGGAAAAACTGTTTTTT. As protein: CASSIVREKLFF.

V gene TRBV27 combines with J gene TRBJ1-6; maybe TRBD1 (5 bases). Trimming cost V 1 base and J 3 bases, with 10 bases left between them. Per the germline V gene, CDR1 is MNHEY and CDR2 is SMNVEV (reference sequence). This CDR3 is built from 16 residues. This CDR3 reads CASSLYRGNYNSPLHF. For the CDR3, the DNA is TGTGCCAGCAGTTTATATAGGGGCAACTATAATTCACCCCTCCACTTT.

The gene calls are TRBV12-3 or TRBV12-4 and TRBJ2-3; possibly TRBD2 for D (6 bases). CDR3 length: 13 residues. The V gene lost 1 base and the J gene lost 5 bases, with 7 bases spanning the gap. CDR3 sequence: CASSLGGVDTQYF. The CDR3 DNA reads as TGTGCCAGCAGTTTAGGGGGGGTAGATACGCAGTATTTT.

V and J are TRBV7-9 and TRBJ2-7, with TRBD1 matching over 8 bases. The CDR3 is made up of 15 amino acids. The germline V gene has CDR1 SEHNR and CDR2 FQNEAQ (reference sequence). The trim removed 5 bases at V and 1 base at J, leaving 7 bases unmatched. The CDR3 DNA reads TGTGCCAGCAGCCCCCGGGACAGGTTATCCTACGAGCAGTACTTC. Protein product: CASSPRDRLSYEQYF.

The J gene is TRBJ1-2, the V gene TRBV24-1, with D maybe TRBD1 (5 bases). This CDR3 has 13 residues. Germline loops: CDR1 KGHDR, CDR2 SFDVKD. V lost 2 bases and J lost 6, with 9 bases in between. In DNA, the CDR3 is TGTGCCACCAGTGATTATCAGGGAAATGGCTACACCTTC. Protein product: CATSDYQGNGYTF.

The V and J genes are TRBV18 and TRBJ2-3, with D perhaps TRBD2 (5 bases). The CDR3 sequence is 14 residues long. Germline V CDR1 and CDR2: KGHSH, LQKENI. V lost 7 bases to trimming and J lost 4 bases, with 15 bases between them. CDR3 amino acids: CASFSRGEADTQYF. The CDR3 DNA is TGTGCCAGCTTCTCTCGGGGAGAGGCAGATACGCAGTATTTT.

The V gene is TRBV30, the J gene TRBJ1-1; D is unresolved. CDR3 size: 15 residues. The V gene's germline CDR1 is GTSNPN and CDR2 SVGIG (reference sequence). Trimming left V 4 bases short and J 1 base short, with 16 bases between. The CDR3 protein is CAWNGIGLQNTEAFF. The CDR3 DNA is TGTGCCTGGAACGGTATAGGACTACAGAACACTGAAGCTTTCTTT.

V is TRBV28 and J is TRBJ1-4; 8 nucleotides agree with TRBD1. This CDR3 spans 17 amino acids. J lost 6 bases, V lost 5 bases, and 14 bases had no gene match. Germline V gene sequence: CDR1 MDHEN, CDR2 SYDVKM. CDR3 loop: CASSPSGGAFRDEKLFF. Here the CDR3 DNA reads TGTGCCAGCAGTCCCTCAGGGGGCGCGTTCAGAGATGAAAAACTGTTTTTT. The full variable domain, its missing parts supplied by reference TRBV28 and TRBJ1-4, is DVKVTQSSRYLVKRTGEKVFLECVQDMDHENMFWYRQDPGLGLRLIYFSYDVKMKEKGDIPEGYSVSREKKERFSLILESASTNQTSMYLCASSPSGGAFRDEKLFFGSGTQLSVL.

This chain connects TRBV3-1 (or the pseudogene TRBV3-2) to TRBJ1-3; no clear D gene. The CDR3 extends over 13 amino acids. Germline lookup yields CDR1 LGHDT and CDR2 YNNKEL (reference sequence). Trimming left V 1 base short and J 2 bases short, with 3 bases between. The CDR3 here is CASSQGAGNTIYF. As DNA, the CDR3 is TGTGCCAGCAGCCAAGGAGCTGGAAACACCATATATTTT.

This clone was seen only once. V gene TRBV28 combines with J gene TRBJ2-1, with D perhaps TRBD2 (5 bases). Between the trimmed V and J ends, which lost 5 bases and 10 bases, there was a span of 12 bases. The germline V gene encodes CDR1 MDHEN and CDR2 SYDVKM. CDR3 length: 12 amino acids. The CDR3 nucleotides are TGTGCCAGCAGTCCCCATGGCGGGGAGCAGTTCTTC. Its translation: CASSPHGGEQFF.

The rearrangement joins TRBV27 to TRBJ2-3; tentatively, D is TRBD2 (6 bases). This CDR3 region has 13 residues. The germline V gene encodes CDR1 MNHEY and CDR2 SMNVEV (reference sequence). The germline V and J ends were trimmed by 5 bases and 9 bases, with 15 bases remaining between them. The CDR3 here is CASSNTGVGTQYF. The DNA of the CDR3 is TGTGCCAGCAGTAATACGGGAGTGGGGACGCAGTATTTT.

This chain links TRBV9 with TRBJ1-3; no firm D call. Germline CDR1 is SGDLS and CDR2 is YYNGEE. This CDR3 is built from 15 residues. V was pared by 1 base and J by 2 bases, with 10 bases between. CDR3 DNA sequence: TGTGCCAGCAGCGTACTTGGGGAGGCTGGAAACACCATATATTTT. Residues: CASSVLGEAGNTIYF.

The chain uses TRBV4-1 and TRBJ2-1, with a possible D match to TRBD2 (6 bases). This CDR3 spans 17 amino acids. Trimming removed 1 base from V and 7 bases from J, with 20 bases in between. Germline V gives CDR1 MGHRA, CDR2 YSYEKL. The DNA for the CDR3 is TGCGCCAGCAGCCAAGGACGGGAGAAGGGAATTATAAATGAGCAGTTCTTC. This translates into CASSQGREKGIINEQFF.

V gene TRBV7-3 combines with J gene TRBJ1-2; 9 positions agree with TRBD1. Germline V gene sequence: CDR1 SGHTA, CDR2 FQGTGA. The J segment lost 7 bases and the V segment lost 4 bases, leaving 7 bases of the junction unmatched. The CDR3 length is 14 residues. CDR3 residues: CASSSTGGPSGYTF. Here the CDR3 DNA reads TGTGCCAGCAGCTCTACAGGGGGCCCTAGTGGCTACACCTTC.